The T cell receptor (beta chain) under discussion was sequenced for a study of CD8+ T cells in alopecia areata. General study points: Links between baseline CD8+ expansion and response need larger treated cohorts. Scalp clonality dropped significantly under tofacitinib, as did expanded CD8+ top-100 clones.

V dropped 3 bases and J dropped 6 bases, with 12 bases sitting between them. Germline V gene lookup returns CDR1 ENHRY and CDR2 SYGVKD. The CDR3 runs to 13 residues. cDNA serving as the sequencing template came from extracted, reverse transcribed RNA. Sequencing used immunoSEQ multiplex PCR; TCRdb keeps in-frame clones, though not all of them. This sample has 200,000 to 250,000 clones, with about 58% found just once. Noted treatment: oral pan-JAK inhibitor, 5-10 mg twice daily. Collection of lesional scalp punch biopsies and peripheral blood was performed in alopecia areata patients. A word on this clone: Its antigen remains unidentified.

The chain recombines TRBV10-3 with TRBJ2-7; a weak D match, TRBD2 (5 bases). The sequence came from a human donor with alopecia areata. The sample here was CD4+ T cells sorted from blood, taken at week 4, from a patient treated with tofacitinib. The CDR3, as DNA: TGTGCCATCAGTGATAATCCTAGCTCCGAGCAGTACTTC. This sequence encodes CAISDNPSSEQYF.